The 26 T cell receptor beta chains reported below all come from one sample, sequenced in a study of T-cell memory formation after mild COVID-19. TCRdb fed the 5' RACE reads into MiXCR, producing one record per CDR3 protein. The sample yields 400,000 to 500,000 distinct CDR3 sequences, 20% to 25% seen once. The source material was PBMCs or a T cell subset sorted from them (not recorded which). The receptors were sampled from an adult woman who had mild COVID-19 (a few samples of this study predate the infection). Cell type and time point are not known.

This clonotype has more than one count but fewer than ten. V is TRBV20-1 and J is TRBJ1-2; D remains ambiguous. V was clipped by 0 bases and J by 2 bases, with 10 bases between them. Germline CDR1 and CDR2: DFQATT and SNEGSKA (reference sequence). This CDR3 contains 14 residues. CDR3 DNA sequence: TGCAGTGCTAGAGATAAAAACGGCAACTATGGCTACACCTTC. Protein product: CSARDKNGNYGYTF.

This clonotype was counted ten times or more. The V gene is TRBV2, the J gene TRBJ1-1, with TRBD1 matching over 7 bases. Germline-derived CDR1 and CDR2 are SNHLY and FYNNEI. This CDR3 is built from 15 residues. V lost 1 base, J lost 7 bases, and 9 bases stayed unmatched. Here the CDR3 reads CASSEGGGGQFEAFF. CDR3 sequence (DNA): TGTGCCAGCAGTGAAGGGGGAGGGGGACAGTTTGAAGCTTTCTTT. The variable domain in full, completed from reference TRBV2 and TRBJ1-1, reads EPEVTQTPSHQVTQMGQEVILRCVPISNHLYFYWYRQILGQKVEFLVSFYNNEISEKSEIFDDQFSVERPDGSNFTLKIRSTKLEDSAMYFCASSEGGGGQFEAFFGQGTRLTVV.

V and J are TRBV19 and TRBJ1-2, with D hard to call. The CDR3 consists of 11 residues. Per the germline V gene, CDR1 is LNHDA and CDR2 is SQIVND (reference sequence). Deletions cut 8 bases from V and 4 bases from J, with 8 bases between. DNA of the CDR3: TGTGCCAGTCGATCCATCTATGGCTACACCTTC. This sequence encodes CASRSIYGYTF.

The chain is built from TRBV12-3 or TRBV12-4 and TRBJ2-3; D assignment may be TRBD1 or TRBD2 (5 bases each). Trimming left V 3 bases short and J 4 bases short, with 14 bases between. CDR3 length: 15 amino acids. The CDR3, as DNA: TGTGCCAGCAGTTTCCCCAGGGCGGGTCCAGATACGCAGTATTTT. It specifies CASSFPRAGPDTQYF.

This clonotype was seen at least ten times. The V and J genes are TRBV6-4 and TRBJ2-2; 7 bases map to TRBD2. The CDR3 length is 14 residues. V lost 8 bases, J lost 5 bases, and 8 bases stayed unmatched. CDR1 is MRHNA, CDR2 SNTAGT, per germline. The CDR3 DNA follows: TGTGCCAGCGCCGAGGGCGGGAGTACCGGGGAGCTGTTTTTT. This encodes CASAEGGSTGELFF.

This clonotype has just a few counts. The chain joins TRBV7-9 to TRBJ2-3; 10 positions match TRBD2. Germline CDR1 and CDR2: SEHNR and FQNEAQ (reference sequence). This CDR3 is built from 16 residues. The ends lost 5 bases at V and 4 bases at J; junction bases unmatched: 9. CDR3 sequence: CASSPGLALRADTQYF. In DNA form, the CDR3 reads TGTGCCAGCAGCCCGGGACTAGCGTTACGCGCAGATACGCAGTATTTT.

The chain employs TRBV20-1 and TRBJ2-7; D might be TRBD2 (6 bases). V was pared by 4 bases and J by 3 bases, with 13 bases between. This CDR3 has 13 residues. CDR1 is DFQATT, CDR2 SNEGSKA, per germline (reference sequence). This chain's CDR3 is CSAIERGFYEQYF. The CDR3 DNA sequence: TGCAGTGCTATAGAACGGGGGTTCTACGAGCAGTACTTC.

The chain combines TRBV20-1 with TRBJ2-7; TRBD2 agrees at 13 bases. The trim removed 0 bases at V and 2 bases at J, leaving 1 base unmatched. The CDR3 spans 15 residues. Per germline, CDR1 DFQATT and CDR2 SNEGSKA (reference sequence). For the CDR3, the DNA is TGCAGTGCTAGAGAGGGACTAGCGGGACCCTACGAGCAGTACTTC. Protein product: CSAREGLAGPYEQYF.

This clonotype appeared a few times. The V call is TRBV7-8, the J call TRBJ2-1; 10 bases are shared with TRBD2. Germline assignment: CDR1 SGHVS and CDR2 FQNEAQ. The CDR3 spans 14 residues. The V segment lost 4 bases and the J segment 13 bases; nucleotides outside the gene matches: 10. This CDR3 is CASSSFTSGTSQFF. The CDR3 DNA is TGTGCCAGCAGCTCCTTTACTAGCGGGACCAGCCAGTTCTTC.

The J gene is TRBJ1-5, the V gene TRBV12-3 or TRBV12-4; D gene ambiguous. V gave up 3 bases and J gave up 6 bases, with 9 bases separating them. The CDR3 is 13 residues long. As DNA, the CDR3 is TGTGCCAGCAGTTTGGCCGGAGCTCAGCCCCAGCATTTT. It specifies CASSLAGAQPQHF.

This rearrangement joins TRBV6-1 to TRBJ1-5; 9 bases align to TRBD1. V gave up 6 bases and J gave up 4 bases; unmatched junction bases: 13. This CDR3 is built from 17 residues. Germline CDR1 is MNHNS and CDR2 is SASEGT. The CDR3 nucleotides read TGTGCCAGCAGCTCAAAGTGGGGACAGGGTGTAAATCAGCCCCAGCATTTT. Translation gives CASSSKWGQGVNQPQHF.

The chain carries TRBV20-1 and TRBJ1-1; D possibly corresponds to TRBD1 (5 bases). The CDR3 has 14 residues. The germline CDR1 and CDR2 sequences are DFQATT and SNEGSKA (reference sequence). Trimming removed 1 base at V and 1 base at J, with 10 bases between. The CDR3 bases are TGCAGTGCTAGAGTTTCGGGACCGAACACTGAAGCTTTCTTT. Translation gives CSARVSGPNTEAFF.

This clonotype was observed many times. The chain is built from TRBV24-1 and TRBJ1-5; weak D call: TRBD1 (6 bases). The germline CDR1 and CDR2 sequences are KGHDR and SFDVKD. V lost 3 bases to trimming and J lost 3 bases, with 14 bases between them. The CDR3 covers 16 residues. In DNA, the CDR3 is TGTGCCACCAGTGATCACAAACAGGGCCACAATCAGCCCCAGCATTTT. Protein: CATSDHKQGHNQPQHF.

The chain carries TRBV11-2 and TRBJ2-7, with no clear D. The ends were cut back, 5 bases at V and 3 bases at J, with 17 bases in the middle. Germline V gene data show CDR1 as SGHAT and CDR2 as FQNNGV. This CDR3 is built from 15 residues. The CDR3 reads CASSLPFGDSYEQYF. In DNA form, the CDR3 reads TGTGCCAGCAGCCTTCCCTTTGGGGATAGCTACGAGCAGTACTTC. Full variable domain (outside the CDR3, taken from reference TRBV11-2 and TRBJ2-7): EAGVAQSPRYKIIEKRQSVAFWCNPISGHATLYWYQQILGQGPKLLIQFQNNGVVDDSQLPKDRFSAERLKGVDSTLKIQPAKLEDSAVYLCASSLPFGDSYEQYFGPGTRLTVT.

In its sample, this clonotype was seen a few times. V gene TRBV11-2 combines with J gene TRBJ2-1, with TRBD2 identical over 7 bases. The CDR3 totals 15 residues. The V segment lost 10 bases and the J segment 6 bases; nucleotides outside the gene matches: 15. In germline, CDR1 is SGHAT, CDR2 FQNNGV. Here the CDR3 reads CAILGVAGASNEQFF. The CDR3 DNA reads as TGTGCCATCCTCGGGGTGGCGGGAGCCAGCAATGAGCAGTTCTTC.

J is TRBJ2-7 and V is TRBV2; TRBD1 or TRBD2 may be the D gene (5 bases each). CDR1 and CDR2 from the germline V gene are SNHLY and FYNNEI. Trimming removed 6 bases at V and 3 bases at J, with 12 bases between. The CDR3 is 13 residues long. CDR3 in DNA: TGTGCCAGCAGGACGGGGCGGAACTACGAGCAGTACTTC. It translates to CASRTGRNYEQYF.

This clonotype was observed a few times. The chain couples TRBV12-3 or TRBV12-4 to TRBJ2-3; D is perhaps TRBD2 (6 bases). The CDR3 consists of 16 residues. Trimming shortened V by 2 bases and J by 2 bases, and 14 bases separated the two germline ends. CDR3 protein: CASSLSGQHLTDTQYF. CDR3 nucleotide sequence: TGTGCCAGCAGTTTAAGCGGGCAGCACCTCACAGATACGCAGTATTTT.

The gene calls are TRBV12-3 or TRBV12-4 and TRBJ2-7, with D perhaps TRBD1 (6 bases). CDR3 length equals 13 residues. V was trimmed by 6 bases and J by 7 bases, leaving 16 bases between them. For the CDR3, the DNA is TGTGCCAGCAGGTGGGACACTTCGGGGGAGCAGTACTTC. Translation: CASRWDTSGEQYF.

In its sample, this clonotype was seen a few times. The CDR3 reads CASSHEGWGTEAFF. For the CDR3, the DNA is TGCGCCAGCAGCCACGAAGGCTGGGGCACTGAAGCTTTCTTT. The J gene is TRBJ1-1, the V gene TRBV5-1; D not certain. This CDR3 has 14 residues. V was clipped by 4 bases and J by 4 bases, with 14 bases between them. CDR1 is SGHRS, CDR2 YFSETQ, per germline.

This clonotype was counted between two and nine times. The chain combines TRBV7-6 with TRBJ2-7, with D unresolved. This CDR3 has 13 residues. Germline V gene lookup returns CDR1 SGHVS and CDR2 FNYEAQ. The V gene lost 3 bases and the J gene lost 5 bases, with 11 bases spanning the gap. CDR3 protein: CASSLAPSHEQYF. As DNA, the CDR3 is TGTGCCAGCAGCTTGGCGCCGTCCCACGAGCAGTACTTC. Using reference TRBV7-6 and TRBJ2-7 for the parts outside the CDR3, the full variable domain is GAGVSQSPRYKVTKRGQDVALRCDPISGHVSLYWYRQALGQGPEFLTYFNYEAQQDKSGLPNDRFSAERPEGSISTLTIQRTEQRDSAMYRCASSLAPSHEQYFGPGTRLTVT.

The CDR3 sequence is CASSEVTEKLFF. CDR3 sequence (DNA): TGTGCCAGCAGTGAAGTAACGGAAAAACTGTTTTTT. The V call is TRBV2, the J call TRBJ1-4, with D uncertain. The CDR3 runs 12 residues. V was cut by 1 base and J by 8 bases, with 5 bases left in between. From germline, CDR1 is SNHLY and CDR2 FYNNEI.

This clonotype has a count of ten or more. The chain combines TRBV5-5 with TRBJ1-6, with 7 bases identical to TRBD1. This CDR3 contains 13 residues. Germline CDR1 and CDR2: SGHKS and YYEKEE (reference sequence). V dropped 6 bases and J dropped 10; count of bases not matched to a gene: 7. The CDR3 DNA reads TGTGCCAGCAACAGGGGCCCGGCCTCACCCCTCCACTTT. This sequence encodes CASNRGPASPLHF.

This clonotype was picked up a small number of times. V is TRBV7-2 and J is TRBJ2-1, with D perhaps TRBD1 or TRBD2 (9 bases each). The CDR3 spans 14 residues. Between the trimmed V and J ends, which lost 3 bases and 9 bases, there was a span of 15 bases. Germline CDR1 and CDR2: SGHTA and FQGNSA. CDR3 sequence (DNA): TGTGCCAGCAGCTTGCTAGCGGGACAGGGTGAGCAGTTCTTC. Translation gives CASSLLAGQGEQFF.

This clonotype turned up a few times. The chain carries TRBV4-2 and TRBJ2-1; 10 bases are a match to TRBD2. V shed 1 base, J shed 5 bases, and the junction held 5 bases outside the gene matches. CDR1 and CDR2 from the germline V gene are LGHNA and YNFKEQ. The CDR3 spans 16 residues. The CDR3 DNA reads as TGTGCCAGCAGCCAAGTCGGGACTAGCGCCCACAATGAGCAGTTCTTC. This sequence encodes CASSQVGTSAHNEQFF.

The J gene is TRBJ1-2, the V gene TRBV6-4; perhaps TRBD1 as D (5 bases). CDR3 length: 16 residues. Germline assignment: CDR1 MRHNA and CDR2 SNTAGT. Trimming stripped 5 bases from V and 3 bases from J, with 19 bases between. In DNA form, the CDR3 reads TGTGCCAGCAGTCCGGGGTCGGGGCCGGGCTACTATGGCTACACCTTC. As protein: CASSPGSGPGYYGYTF.

The gene calls are TRBV12-3 or TRBV12-4 and TRBJ1-2; D might be TRBD1 (6 bases). Trimming pared 2 bases from V and 4 bases from J, leaving 17 bases between. This CDR3 region has 16 residues. The CDR3 nucleotides read TGTGCCAGCAGTTTAACCCGGGGGCAGGGCGGCTATGGCTACACCTTC. It codes for CASSLTRGQGGYGYTF.